This T cell receptor (beta chain) comes out of a study of blood T cell repertoires in COVID-19. Assay: immunoSEQ multiplex PCR; the TCRdb copy retains only in-frame clones and omits some. The sample holds approximately 90,000 clones, 75% to 90% seen once. The V gene's germline CDR1 is LGHNT and CDR2 FRNRAP. The length of the CDR3 is 11 residues. V was pared by 6 bases and J by 4 bases, with 6 bases between. The V and J genes are TRBV12-5 and TRBJ1-2; TRBD1 is a possible D gene (6 bases). The TCR comes from a man in his sixties with acute or convalescent COVID-19. Sequencing input: peripheral blood. CDR3 bases: TGTGCTAGTGGCAGGGGCTATGGCTACACCTTC. This codes for CASGRGYGYTF. Full variable domain (rest looked up from reference TRBV12-5 and TRBJ1-2): DARVTQTPRHKVTEMGQEVTMRCQPILGHNTVFWYRQTMMQGLELLAYFRNRAPLDDSGMPKDRFSAEMPDATLATLKIQPSEPRDSAVYFCASGRGYGYTFGSGTRLTVV.